This record concerns one TCR beta chain sequence. Its antigen is unknown. One base away there is no much larger clone; base qualities are not given. The data belong to a study of cytomegalovirus exposure and HLA in healthy donors listed by TCRdb under 2017. About the investigation overall: In an earlier analysis of fewer than 750 of the donors, about 270 Gb of sequence data and just under 120 million unique TCR beta sequences from about 190 million T cells were reported. About 300 gigabases of sequencing data and around 85 million unique TCR sequences made up an early release that covered fewer than 650 HLA-typed donors. Of the roughly 410 genotyped donors, 65% to 90% were placed in the genetic ancestry cluster associated with self-reported Caucasian donors. The study was designed to test whether signatures of past pathogen exposure could be identified by cataloging public T cell receptors. Using immunosequencing, the study profiled T cell repertoires from around 670 subjects and related those repertoires to cytomegalovirus serostatus. In addition to the first cohort of 666 subjects, a separate validation cohort of under 150 different subjects was used. The study combined high-throughput TCR immunosequencing, statistical association of individual TCRs with disease status, and machine learning to predict cytomegalovirus infection status. A later analysis re-analyzed previously published TCR beta repertoires from about 730 donors and added high-resolution HLA genotyping to study TCR occurrence patterns. The later analysis used no new phenotypic data to find candidate immune exposures, relying instead on TCR beta sequences and their occurrence across donors. In an earlier analysis of more than 550 of the donors, high-throughput TCR beta sequencing was used to judge whether each TCR beta V gene segment behaved as functional or pseudogenic. Alongside the repertoire data, information on donor age, sex, ethnicity and CMV serostatus was compiled. A later genetic analysis used genome-wide SNP genotypes for about 65% of the roughly 700 donors, treating that subset as a discovery cohort. Every repertoire in the discovery cohort had been generated on one and the same sequencing platform. Class I and class II HLA loci were covered by the typing at four-digit resolution. The number of typed donors differed by locus: 629-630 for A, B, C, DRB1 and DQB1; approximately 520 for DQA1; some 590 for DPA1; and about 450 for DPB1. Four to six DR-DQ haplotypes were handled as single units for association and clustering, since linkage in the cohort was strong. Among about 400 genotyped donors of the cohort, an average of roughly 230,000 unique TCR beta nucleotide sequences was sequenced per donor, of which roughly 17% were non-productive.

The CDR3 sequence holds 13 residues, the cysteine and phenylalanine included. Solely the CDR3 DNA is kept, with 39 bases framed from the first base. V is clipped by 1 base and J by 4 bases, and the sequence between their germline boundaries is 7 bases long. The germline V gene sets CDR1 to KGHSH and CDR2 to LQKENI. Libraries were constructed by the immunoSEQ multiplex PCR assay. The multiplex PCR relied on a mix of 60 forward primers for TCR Vbeta segments and 13 reverse primers for TCR Jbeta segments. The CDR3 region of rearranged TCR beta genes was amplified from genomic DNA by a multiplex PCR assay. Amplified TCR beta libraries were sequenced as 87-base-pair reads on the Illumina HiSeq System. In the authors' own workflow: Across the 670 or so repertoires, a later analysis counted approximately 83 million unique TCR beta chains, 9.5 million to 12 million of which were shared by at least two donors. Raw reads were error-corrected and collapsed into unique sequences with a nearest-neighbor algorithm that merged closely related sequences to remove PCR and sequencing errors. To assign V, D and J gene segments, CDR3 sequences were aligned to IMGT reference sequences. For a sequence to be retained, a match of at least six nucleotides to both a V gene segment and a J gene segment was required. A rearrangement was called productive if the CDR3 had no stop codons and remained in frame with V and J, and every other rearrangement was called non-productive. CDR3 was defined by IMGT convention, running from the second conserved V-encoded cysteine to the conserved J-encoded phenylalanine. In an earlier analysis of more than 550 of the donors, sequences lacking an unambiguous match to a single V gene segment were excluded. An earlier analysis of 550 to 650 of the donors classified V segments as functional when productive rearrangements were above 56.7% and as segregating when the standard deviation between donors was above 5%. A statistical classification framework was built for diagnosing cytomegalovirus status from the catalog of TCR beta chain sequences. In a later analysis, V and J genes were assigned by comparing TCR nucleotide sequences against IMGT/GENE-DB human TR gene sequences. In a later analysis, CDR3 sequences and most-parsimonious VDJ recombination scenarios were assigned using the TCRdist pipeline. In a later analysis, each TCR beta chain was defined by its CDR3 amino acid sequence together with its V-gene family, and reads without a unique V-gene family were excluded. A later analysis removed several hundred highly shared, low-generation-probability nucleotide sequences to deal with suspected cross-contamination and a sequencing artifact. In a later analysis, a clonal expansion index for each public chain was calculated from normalized within-repertoire ranks of inferred template counts. A later analysis computed generation probabilities with a VDJ recombination model fitted to out-of-frame rearrangements, and checked the results against IGoR. Hypergeometric tests were used in a later analysis to score TCR-TCR, TCR-HLA and TCR-CMV co-occurrence, with a repertoire-size bias correction applied to the TCR pairs. A later analysis estimated false discovery rates by permuting HLA or CMV assignments 20 times. In a later analysis, co-occurring TCRs were grouped using DBSCAN, with TCRdist sequence similarity added in when clustering inside HLA-allele-positive subsets. For co-occurrence clustering, repertoires with fewer than 30,000 or more than 120,000 public chains were excluded, along with five or six repertoires with anomalous nucleotide sharing. The table was pulled from immuneACCESS by TCRdb, which kept in-frame rearrangements only. Such tables lose some clones; where checked, under half of the loss comes from unresolved V genes, and the rest has no known cause. V, J and clone size were drawn from that table, and D and trimming were deduced from the DNA. The sample table contains roughly 190,000 clones; only one count was recorded for approximately 80% of them. The top ten hold 3.4% of the sample.

The cohort was made up of hundreds of healthy bone marrow donors. All cohort members were sampled while nominally healthy, although unrecorded immune exposures were likely present. The donor tested CMV seropositive, placing the donor among the 310 or so seropositive members of the cohort. A peripheral blood sample was provided by each donor, and peripheral blood mononuclear cells were used for TCR beta sequencing. Genomic DNA extraction from the blood cell samples was performed with the Qiagen DNeasy Blood Extraction Kit. Broader findings and caveats from the paper: A cluster of highly shared sequence variants was judged likely to represent a technical artifact of the sequencing pipeline. A further reported finding was that TCR beta sequences accurately predicted the HLA-A and HLA-B alleles for most subjects in the first cohort. In a later analysis, HLA-associated TCR beta chains were found to be more clonally expanded and to have lower generation probabilities than equally common non-associated chains. For the cohort, immune exposure information was limited to CMV serostatus. Only TCR beta chains were sequenced in this cohort, and the absence of alpha or paired-chain data limited detectable features. In a later analysis, several top co-occurrence clusters were reported to appear linked to parvovirus B19, influenza, CMV and Epstein-Barr virus. Broadly in line with IMGT annotations, most TCR beta V segments showed up in productive rearrangements about 87% or about 30% of the time in an earlier analysis of several hundred of the donors. A later analysis found that most CMV-associated TCR beta chains appeared HLA-restricted, with HLA associations seemingly driven largely by CMV exposure. The study listed 164 TCR beta chains as associated with cytomegalovirus. HLA typing was unavailable for some donors at each locus, so association tests used only the typed subset. According to a later analysis, TCR association rates differed among HLA loci, with DRB1 alleles showing the most associated TCRs and HLA-C alleles showing the fewest. A later genetic analysis associated a missense DCLRE1C variant with V-gene and J-gene trimming of TCR beta chains, and an independent cohort replicated the association. Most TCR sequences were seen in very few donors, while some public TCRs were found in many individuals. When HLA alleles, especially DR and DQ, strongly co-occurred, TCR associations were difficult to assign to individual alleles. In both the original and validation cohorts, the classifier was reported to diagnose cytomegalovirus status with high specificity and sensitivity. In a later genetic analysis, fewer N-insertions in productive TCRs were reported among donors in an Asian-associated ancestry cluster than the approximately 710-donor mean. A few of the identified cytomegalovirus-associated TCR beta chains were confirmed in vitro to be specific for cytomegalovirus antigens. Roughly uniform sequencing depth across donors was assumed in presence/absence analyses, although this assumption may not hold. Linkage disequilibrium might explain the correlated functional status among segregating V segments, but an unknown experimental factor could not be ruled out. The authors suggested that the approach could potentially be generalized to other disease states and immunological phenotypes. A later analysis associated about 17,000 TCR beta sequences with specific HLA alleles at a false discovery rate of 0.05. The earlier analysis of some 560 of the donors excluded roughly 16 rarely observed V segments, including chromosome 9 orphons, because counts were too low. The 87-base-pair reads could not distinguish some IMGT-functional V segments, including TRBV6-2 and TRBV6-3, so those segments were excluded.

The V gene is TRBV18 and the J gene is TRBJ1-2, with a weak D call of TRBD1 (5 bases match). This clonotype was sampled from a man aged 35-49 years in good health and CMV-seropositive. Input material: PBMCs. The DNA sequence follows: TGTGCCAGCTCACCACAGGGGCTCTATGGCTACACCTTC. This yields the protein CASSPQGLYGYTF. The CDR3, completed at both ends by the reference TRBV18 and TRBJ1-2 genes, gives the full variable domain NAGVMQNPRHLVRRRGQEARLRCSPMKGHSHVYWYRQLPEEGLKFMVYLQKENIIDESGMPKERFSAEFPKEGPSILRIQQVVRGDSAAYFCASSPQGLYGYTFGSGTRLTVV.